The 2 T cell receptor beta chains given below trace back to one sample, sequenced in a study of blood T cell repertoires in COVID-19. Sequencing used immunoSEQ multiplex PCR; TCRdb keeps in-frame clones, though not all of them. Among 160,000 or so clones listed, roughly 87% were seen once. The material sequenced was peripheral blood. All receptors derive from a woman aged 65 to 85 with acute or convalescent COVID-19.

V usage is TRBV7-2 and J usage is TRBJ2-2; no firm D call. Germline values: CDR1 SGHTA, CDR2 FQGNSA. V shed 1 base and J shed 4 bases, with 7 bases lying between them. CDR3 length: 14 amino acids. The CDR3 spells CASSLDRATGELFF. The CDR3 DNA is TGTGCCAGCAGCTTAGACAGAGCCACCGGGGAGCTGTTTTTT.

V and J are TRBV5-5 and TRBJ2-5; 7 nucleotides align to TRBD2. The germline gives CDR1 SGHKS, CDR2 YYEKEE (reference sequence). The CDR3 loop spans 18 amino acids. V was pared by 5 bases and J by 4 bases, with 20 bases of the junction left unmatched. CDR3 in DNA: TGTGCCAGCAGACTGGCTAGCGGCCCAGGGTGGAGGGGAGAGACCCAGTACTTC. It is translated as CASRLASGPGWRGETQYF.